These 26 T cell receptor beta chains were sequenced from one sample in a study of regulatory T cells in long-lasting Graves disease. Time point: newly diagnosed GD, antithyroid drugs for less than 3 months. Isolated PBMC RNA provided the starting material for the TCR library. iRepertoire HTBI primers and Arm-PCR of CDR3 regions built TCR beta libraries. Each CDR3 protein gets one entry after TCRdb re-called the multiplex PCR reads with MiXCR. Of 300,000 to 400,000 distinct CDR3 sequences listed, about 20% were seen once; the top ten hold about 40%. Sequenced material: peripheral blood mononuclear cells (PBMCs), taken at new diagnosis, from a patient treated with antithyroid drugs. Every receptor here comes from a female donor with Graves disease.

This clonotype has a handful of counts. Relative to the germline gene, one junction end is altered; a read error may explain this. The J gene is TRBJ1-5, the V gene TRBV12-3 or TRBV12-4; D perhaps matches TRBD1 (6 bases). The CDR3 loop spans 13 amino acids. The CDR3 sequence: CASSLTGNQPLHF. The CDR3 DNA is TGTGCCAGCAGTTTGACAGGCAATCAGCCCCTGCATTTT.

This clonotype showed up just a few times. The chain couples TRBV30 to TRBJ2-6; no clear D gene. Looked up from germline, CDR1 is GTSNPN and CDR2 is SVGIG (reference sequence). The V end lost 4 bases, the J end lost 2 bases, and 12 bases lay between the germline ends. This CDR3 comprises 15 residues. The CDR3 DNA sequence: TGTGCCTGGACTCCCCGGTATACTGGGGCCAACGTCCTGACTTTC. Translating it yields CAWTPRYTGANVLTF.

This clonotype has ten or more counts. The chain combines TRBV27 with TRBJ2-5; no firm D call. Trimming shortened V by 5 bases and J by 5 bases, and 12 bases separated the two germline ends. Germline V gene lookup returns CDR1 MNHEY and CDR2 SMNVEV (reference sequence). This CDR3 is built from 13 residues. The CDR3 DNA reads TGTGCCAGCAGTGATGGGGTAGGGGAGACCCAGTACTTC. This encodes CASSDGVGETQYF.

This clonotype came up many times. This chain uses TRBV7-9 with TRBJ1-4; D unresolved. This CDR3 has 15 amino acids. Germline values: CDR1 SEHNR, CDR2 FQNEAQ (reference sequence). V gave up 4 bases and J gave up 8 bases, with 17 bases separating them. CDR3 sequence: CASSSFRGGEEKLFF. The CDR3 DNA is TGTGCCAGCAGCTCTTTTCGGGGAGGAGAGGAAAAACTGTTTTTT. The full variable domain, with the rest looked up from reference TRBV7-9 and TRBJ1-4, is DTGVSQNPRHKITKRGQNVTFRCDPISEHNRLYWYRQTLGQGPEFLTYFQNEAQLEKSRLLSDRFSAERPKGSFSTLEIQRTEQGDSAMYLCASSSFRGGEEKLFFGSGTQLSVL.

This clonotype has only a few counts. This chain links TRBV20-1 with TRBJ2-3; 8 bases fit TRBD2. Germline CDR1 reads DFQATT; CDR2 reads SNEGSKA (reference sequence). The CDR3 loop spans 14 amino acids. After removal of 2 bases from V and 2 bases from J, the junction contained 3 bases not matched to a gene. This CDR3 is CSARLAGYTDTQYF. The CDR3 nucleotides are TGCAGTGCTAGACTAGCGGGTTACACAGATACGCAGTATTTT.

This clonotype was detected ten times or more. The chain couples TRBV6-1 to TRBJ2-7; either TRBD1 or TRBD2 may fit D (5 bases each). Germline loops: CDR1 MNHNS, CDR2 SASEGT. The CDR3 is made up of 14 amino acids. The V end lost 7 bases, the J end lost 2 bases, and 15 bases lay between the germline ends. The CDR3 here is CASNVRDGAYEQYF. In DNA, the CDR3 is TGTGCCAGCAACGTGAGGGACGGAGCCTACGAGCAGTACTTC.

This clonotype has a count of ten or more. The chain couples TRBV13 to TRBJ2-7, with D tentatively TRBD2 (6 bases). Trimming pared 4 bases from V and 4 bases from J, leaving 14 bases between. In germline, CDR1 is PRHDT, CDR2 FYEKMQ (reference sequence). The CDR3 is 14 residues long. The CDR3 spells CASSSGGSKYEQYF. DNA for the CDR3: TGTGCCAGCAGCTCCGGGGGTTCGAAGTACGAGCAGTACTTC.

In regard to this clonotype: Since a far larger clone is one base different, this is likely a read error. This chain uses TRBV12-3 or TRBV12-4 with TRBJ1-1, with D unclear. This CDR3 is 15 amino acids long. The CDR3 region has the DNA TGTGCCAGCAGTTCACACTTCAGTAAGGGCACTGAAGGTTTCTTT. This codes for CASSSHFSKGTEGFF.

Remarks on this clonotype: It may be a read error: a sequence one base away is much more abundant. CDR3 loop: CASSSIRQDMYDTEAFF. In DNA, the CDR3 is TGTGCCAGCAGTTCCATTAGACAGGATATGTACGACACTGAAGCTTTCTTT. The J gene is TRBJ1-1, the V gene TRBV6-5; tentatively, D is TRBD1 (6 bases). The CDR3 extends over 17 amino acids. Trimming pared 4 bases from V and 3 bases from J, leaving 21 bases between. Germline V gene data show CDR1 as MNHEY and CDR2 as SVGAGI.

V and J are TRBV4-1 and TRBJ2-1; TRBD1 might be the D (5 bases). Judging by the DNA end, TRBJ2-5 fits better; the J call may be wrong. CDR3 length: 15 amino acids. The germline CDR1 and CDR2 sequences are MGHRA and YSYEKL. CDR3 amino acids: CASSQDPRDQETQYF. The CDR3 coding sequence is TGCGCCAGCAGCCAAGATCCCAGGGACCAAGAGACCCAGTACTTC.

This clonotype was seen just once. A far larger clone is just one base off, so this is likely a read error. The chain is built from TRBV9 and TRBJ2-1, with 9 bases aligning to TRBD1. CDR1 SGDLS and CDR2 YYNGEE come from the germline V gene. V lost 3 bases, J lost 3 bases, and 7 bases stayed unmatched. CDR3 size: 16 residues. The CDR3 sequence: CASSGRQGDGYNEQFF. CDR3 nucleotide sequence: TGTGCCAGCAGCGGCCGACAGGGGGACGGCTACAATGAGCAGTTCTTC.

This clonotype appeared many times. The chain employs TRBV24-1 and TRBJ2-2; D gene uncertain. This CDR3 has 15 residues. Trimming pared 8 bases from V and 5 bases from J, leaving 17 bases between. The V gene's germline CDR1 is KGHDR and CDR2 SFDVKD. CDR3 in amino acids: CATNDAGGVTGELFF. As DNA, the CDR3 is TGTGCCACCAATGACGCCGGCGGTGTTACCGGGGAGCTGTTTTTT.

The chain combines TRBV7-9 with TRBJ2-7, with TRBD2 matching 8 bases. Trimming cost V 5 bases and J 5 bases; bases outside gene matches: 14. The CDR3 is made up of 16 amino acids. CDR1 SEHNR and CDR2 FQNEAQ come from the germline V gene (reference sequence). The CDR3 region has the DNA TGTGCCAGCAGCCCGGGGGGACTAGTTGAGGTCGACGAGCAGTACTTC. It specifies CASSPGGLVEVDEQYF. Supplemented by reference TRBV7-9 and TRBJ2-7, the full variable domain reads DTGVSQNPRHKITKRGQNVTFRCDPISEHNRLYWYRQTLGQGPEFLTYFQNEAQLEKSRLLSDRFSAERPKGSFSTLEIQRTEQGDSAMYLCASSPGGLVEVDEQYFGPGTRLTVT.

This sequence joins TRBV5-1 and TRBJ2-7; D is undetermined. This CDR3 has 15 amino acids. In germline, CDR1 is SGHRS, CDR2 YFSETQ. V shed 4 bases and J shed 3 bases, with 17 bases lying between them. The CDR3 protein is CASSPYSVVRYEQYF. CDR3 DNA sequence: TGCGCCAGCAGCCCGTACTCGGTTGTCCGCTACGAGCAGTACTTC.

This clonotype was found many times. The chain combines TRBV5-4 with TRBJ2-1; D unclear. Germline CDR1 SGHNT, CDR2 YYREEE (reference sequence). CDR3 length: 15 amino acids. Trimming removed 3 bases from V and 8 bases from J, with 18 bases in between. The CDR3 DNA reads TGTGCCAGCAGCTCGCAACGTACAGTCGAAGATGAGCAGTTCTTC. This sequence encodes CASSSQRTVEDEQFF.

This clonotype was counted many times. The chain uses TRBV15 and TRBJ2-7, with D perhaps matching TRBD1 or TRBD2 (5 bases each). The V gene lost 4 bases and the J gene lost 5 bases, with 18 bases spanning the gap. Germline lookup yields CDR1 LNHNV and CDR2 YYDKDF (reference sequence). The CDR3 runs 15 residues. The CDR3 nucleotides are TGTGCCACCAGCACCGAGGGGCGAAACTTCGACGAGCAGTACTTC. Residues: CATSTEGRNFDEQYF.

This clonotype showed up many times. The DNA of the CDR3 is TGTGCCAGCAGCCCCTCTTTGGACAGCGACTATGGCTACACCTTC. Translation: CASSPSLDSDYGYTF. The chain is built from TRBV7-9 and TRBJ1-2; TRBD1 might be the D (6 bases). This CDR3 is 15 amino acids long. CDR1 and CDR2 (germline): SEHNR, FQNEAQ (reference sequence). V lost 5 bases and J lost 3, with 16 bases in between.

This clonotype occurred many times. The chain uses TRBV5-1 and TRBJ2-7, with TRBD2 matching 13 bases. Germline V lookup: CDR1 SGHRS, CDR2 YFSETQ. Germline trimming cut 2 bases from V and 7 bases from J; bases unmatched to any gene: 6. The CDR3 spans 15 residues. The CDR3 region is CASSLGLAGVEEQYF. CDR3 DNA: TGCGCCAGCAGCTTAGGACTAGCGGGAGTGGAGGAGCAGTACTTC.

This clonotype was seen a few times. The CDR3 is CASSLRGVGNIQYF. The CDR3 bases are TGTGCCAGCAGCTTACGCGGAGTAGGTAACATTCAGTACTTC. The rearrangement joins TRBV7-2 to TRBJ2-4; no definite D call. The V gene's germline CDR1 is SGHTA and CDR2 FQGNSA. With 2 bases removed from V and 7 bases from J, the gap between germline ends came to 12 bases. The CDR3 is 14 residues long.

This clonotype was counted many times. The CDR3 here is CASSYSTTEGQGAGVNTEAFF. The CDR3 bases are TGTGCCAGCAGTTACTCGACTACGGAGGGACAGGGGGCGGGGGTGAACACTGAAGCTTTCTTT. The J gene is TRBJ1-1, the V gene TRBV6-5; 12 positions agree with TRBD1. Germline CDR1 and CDR2: MNHEY and SVGAGI. The CDR3 spans 21 residues. Trimming at V came to 0 bases and at J to 0 bases, leaving 14 bases not matched to a gene.

The chain carries TRBV3-1 and TRBJ2-2; a weak D match, TRBD1 (5 bases). The CDR3 extends over 14 amino acids. The ends were cut back, 2 bases at V and 4 bases at J, with 8 bases in the middle. Per germline, CDR1 LGHDT and CDR2 YNNKEL (reference sequence). In nucleotides, the CDR3 is TGTGCCAGCAGCCAATTGGGGCTCACCGGGGAGCTGTTTTTT. Its translation: CASSQLGLTGELFF.

V and J are TRBV18 and TRBJ2-5, with 12 bases lining up with TRBD1. The CDR3 has 17 amino acids. Germline-derived CDR1 and CDR2 are KGHSH and LQKENI. Unmatched junction bases numbered 7, after V lost 0 bases and J lost 5 bases. This CDR3 reads CASSPPAPGQGAETQYF. DNA for the CDR3: TGTGCCAGCTCACCACCGGCTCCGGGACAGGGGGCCGAGACCCAGTACTTC.

The gene calls are TRBV4-1 and TRBJ1-4; possibly TRBD1 for D (5 bases). Trimming took 0 bases from V and 10 from J, leaving 12 bases between them. Germline CDR1 is MGHRA and CDR2 is YSYEKL. This CDR3 region has 14 residues. The DNA of the CDR3 is TGCGCCAGCAGCCAAGATTGGGACGTAGGAAAACTGTTTTTT. Its translation is CASSQDWDVGKLFF.

Concerning this clonotype: It may be a read error: a sequence one base away is much more abundant. The V call is TRBV20-1, the J call TRBJ1-3, with D unresolved. Between the trimmed V and J ends, which lost 0 bases and 0 bases, there was a span of 9 bases. The V gene's germline CDR1 is DFQATT and CDR2 SNEGSKA (reference sequence). This CDR3 is built from 15 residues. The DNA for the CDR3 is TGCAGTGCTAGAGATGGTGCAGTCTCTGGAAACACCATATATTTT. Translating gives CSARDGAVSGNTIYF.

The chain employs TRBV9 and TRBJ1-1; D might be TRBD1 (6 bases). CDR1 and CDR2 (germline): SGDLS, YYNGEE. The CDR3 totals 15 residues. V dropped 4 bases and J dropped 2 bases, with 15 bases sitting between them. In nucleotides, the CDR3 is TGTGCCAGCAGCCCCACGATACAGGGTAACACTGAAGCTTTCTTT. Translating gives CASSPTIQGNTEAFF.

There are many counts of this clonotype. V and J are TRBV2 and TRBJ2-1; no clear D gene. The germline V and J ends were trimmed by 8 bases and 8 bases, with 13 bases remaining between them. The CDR3 loop spans 12 amino acids. The germline V gene encodes CDR1 SNHLY and CDR2 FYNNEI. The CDR3 is CASGQSSDEQFF. The CDR3 DNA follows: TGTGCCAGCGGGCAGAGTTCTGATGAGCAGTTCTTC.